One sample yielded the 18 T cell receptor beta chains listed below, sequenced in a study of OX40 agonist ivuxolimab in advanced cancers. Only in-frame clones appear in the TCRdb table, and some are missing; sequencing was by immunoSEQ multiplex PCR. The table lists 150,000 to 170,000 clones, 90% to 95% of them singletons. The sequencing used CD4+ or CD8+ T cells sorted from blood, collected in a trial of the OX40 agonist ivuxolimab. The receptors derive from an adult with an advanced solid tumor such as melanoma, head and neck, liver or kidney cancer.

The V and J genes are TRBV6-1 and TRBJ2-1; D is possibly TRBD1 or TRBD2 (5 bases each). Germline values: CDR1 MNHNS, CDR2 SASEGT. Trimming removed 4 bases from V and 10 bases from J, with 20 bases in between. The length of the CDR3 is 15 residues. The CDR3 DNA sequence: TGTGCCAGCAGTGGTCGGGGTGTCGGGGCTTTCGAGCAGTTCTTC. Its protein is CASSGRGVGAFEQFF.

The CDR3 protein is CAISVQGSNEQYF. The DNA for the CDR3 is TGTGCCATCAGTGTTCAGGGATCAAACGAGCAGTACTTC. The chain couples TRBV10-3 to TRBJ2-7, with D perhaps TRBD1 (5 bases). In germline, CDR1 is ENHRY, CDR2 SYGVKD. Between the trimmed V and J ends, which lost 4 bases and 5 bases, there was a span of 12 bases. This CDR3 is 13 amino acids long.

The chain combines TRBV7-9 with TRBJ2-1, with D possibly being TRBD1 (5 bases). Germline V CDR1 and CDR2: SEHNR, FQNEAQ (reference sequence). Trimming stripped 3 bases from V and 1 base from J, with 7 bases between. This CDR3 spans 14 amino acids. This chain's CDR3 is CASSFQGSYNEQFF. The CDR3 DNA is TGTGCCAGCAGCTTTCAGGGTTCCTACAATGAGCAGTTCTTC. The full variable domain, its missing parts supplied by reference TRBV7-9 and TRBJ2-1, is DTGVSQNPRHKITKRGQNVTFRCDPISEHNRLYWYRQTLGQGPEFLTYFQNEAQLEKSRLLSDRFSAERPKGSFSTLEIQRTEQGDSAMYLCASSFQGSYNEQFFGPGTRLTVL.

The chain has TRBV7-3 and TRBJ2-1, with unresolved D. V lost 5 bases and J lost 7, with 9 bases in between. This CDR3 contains 12 residues. Germline CDR1 is SGHTA and CDR2 is FQGTGA. The CDR3 region has the DNA TGTGCCAGCAGCCGACCTGGGAATGAGCAGTTCTTC. Amino acids: CASSRPGNEQFF.

This chain links TRBV18 with TRBJ2-7; no firm D call. This CDR3 comprises 14 residues. CDR1 is KGHSH and CDR2 is LQKENI in the germline V gene. The V end was cut by 3 bases, the J end by 1 base, with 10 bases between. The CDR3: CASSPSSDSYEQYF. The CDR3 nucleotides read TGTGCCAGCTCACCCTCTTCCGATTCCTACGAGCAGTACTTC.

Only one count was recorded for this clone. For the CDR3, the DNA is TGTGCCAGCAGTCCAGGGGACAGTAACTCCTACGAGCAGTACTTC. This codes for CASSPGDSNSYEQYF. The chain has TRBV28 and TRBJ2-7; 7 nucleotides align to TRBD1. The germline V gene encodes CDR1 MDHEN and CDR2 SYDVKM. The CDR3 covers 15 residues. Trimming cost V 5 bases and J 0 bases; bases outside gene matches: 7.

CDR3: CASSHRPKGLAGGRSPTDTQYF. CDR3 nucleotide sequence: TGTGCCAGCTCTCACAGACCAAAAGGACTAGCGGGAGGGCGGTCCCCCACAGATACGCAGTATTTT. V and J are TRBV18 and TRBJ2-3; TRBD2 matches at 15 bases. In germline, CDR1 is KGHSH, CDR2 LQKENI. The V segment lost 6 bases and the J segment 2 bases; nucleotides outside the gene matches: 21. The CDR3 loop spans 22 amino acids.

The chain uses TRBV7-2 and TRBJ2-5; 11 nucleotides line up with TRBD2. The J call may be incorrect, as the DNA end agrees better with TRBJ2-7. CDR3 length: 15 amino acids. Germline V lookup: CDR1 SGHTA, CDR2 FQGNSA. CDR3 protein: CASSLGLAASYEQYF. The CDR3 DNA reads TGTGCCAGCAGCCTGGGACTAGCGGCTTCCTACGAGCAGTACTTC.

The chain joins TRBV5-5 to TRBJ2-7; TRBD2 agrees at 7 bases. Germline CDR1 reads SGHKS; CDR2 reads YYEKEE (reference sequence). This CDR3 comprises 15 residues. V gave up 5 bases and J gave up 1 base; unmatched junction bases: 9. The DNA of the CDR3 is TGTGCCAGCAGGCCAGCGGGGACGGGATCCTACGAGCAGTACTTC. Translated: CASRPAGTGSYEQYF.

V gene TRBV4-3 combines with J gene TRBJ1-2; 11 bases fit TRBD1. The V segment lost 4 bases and the J segment 4 bases; nucleotides outside the gene matches: 2. Per the germline V gene, CDR1 is LGHNA and CDR2 is YSLEER. The CDR3 extends over 14 amino acids. The CDR3 nucleotides are TGCGCCAGCAGCCCAGGGACAGGGGGCTATGGCTACACCTTC. It is translated as CASSPGTGGYGYTF.

The chain recombines TRBV4-3 with TRBJ1-3, with D uncertain. This CDR3 is built from 17 residues. CDR1 and CDR2 from the germline V gene are LGHNA and YSLEER. The ends were cut back, 0 bases at V and 0 bases at J, with 12 bases in the middle. CDR3 DNA: TGCGCCAGCAGCCAAGATCTCGCCCAGTTCTCTGGAAACACCATATATTTT. Amino acid sequence: CASSQDLAQFSGNTIYF.

This sequence joins TRBV19 and TRBJ1-2, with D possibly matching TRBD1 (5 bases). The V and J ends lost 3 bases and 6 bases respectively, with 17 bases between them. CDR3 length: 15 amino acids. Germline CDR1 LNHDA, CDR2 SQIVND (reference sequence). CDR3 nucleotide sequence: TGTGCCAGTAGTATCCCGGGAGGCAGGGCGAATGGCTACACCTTC. Translating it yields CASSIPGGRANGYTF.

The chain couples TRBV7-8 to TRBJ2-3; 8 nucleotides match TRBD1. Per germline, CDR1 SGHVS and CDR2 FQNEAQ. J was trimmed by 6 bases and V by 6 bases; bases with no gene match: 2. The CDR3 loop spans 12 amino acids. CDR3 bases: TGTGCCAGCAGATCAGGGGGCGATACGCAGTATTTT. As protein: CASRSGGDTQYF.

The sample holds one count of this clone. The chain combines TRBV5-1 with TRBJ2-5; D might be TRBD2 (6 bases). Between the trimmed V and J ends, which lost 0 bases and 3 bases, there was a span of 12 bases. Germline CDR1 and CDR2: SGHRS and YFSETQ. The CDR3 loop spans 15 amino acids. The CDR3 nucleotides read TGCGCCAGCAGCTTGGAGTCAGGGAGGAAAGAGACCCAGTACTTC. Amino acid sequence: CASSLESGRKETQYF.

The chain employs TRBV7-9 and TRBJ2-7; no clear D gene. Between the trimmed V and J ends, which lost 1 base and 3 bases, there was a span of 13 bases. The CDR3 spans 15 residues. Germline CDR1 SEHNR, CDR2 FQNEAQ (reference sequence). CDR3 sequence: CASSLGPPPHYEQYF. CDR3 sequence (DNA): TGTGCCAGCAGCTTAGGCCCCCCCCCTCACTACGAGCAGTACTTC. Drawing the rest from reference TRBV7-9 and TRBJ2-7, the complete variable domain is DTGVSQNPRHKITKRGQNVTFRCDPISEHNRLYWYRQTLGQGPEFLTYFQNEAQLEKSRLLSDRFSAERPKGSFSTLEIQRTEQGDSAMYLCASSLGPPPHYEQYFGPGTRLTVT.

The genes are TRBV6-1 and TRBJ1-3; D gene ambiguous. Germline CDR1 reads MNHNS; CDR2 reads SASEGT. The CDR3 totals 15 residues. V shed 7 bases and J shed 8 bases, with 21 bases lying between them. The CDR3 region is CASTPYRPPGDTIYF. The CDR3 DNA follows: TGTGCCAGCACCCCCTATCGGCCCCCCGGGGACACCATATATTTT.

The J gene is TRBJ2-7, the V gene TRBV7-2, with TRBD1 matching 8 bases. With 4 bases clipped from V and 2 bases from J, the junction kept 7 bases outside the gene matches. In germline, CDR1 is SGHTA, CDR2 FQGNSA. The CDR3 runs to 15 residues. The CDR3 nucleotides read TGTGCCAGCAGCTCACGGACAGGGAGCGCCTACGAGCAGTACTTC. Translated: CASSSRTGSAYEQYF.

CDR3 amino acids: CASSHINTEAFF. The CDR3 DNA sequence: TGTGCCAGCAGCCACATAAACACTGAAGCTTTCTTT. The chain is built from TRBV7-9 and TRBJ1-1; D not resolved. V was cut by 5 bases and J by 2 bases, with 6 bases left in between. The V gene's germline CDR1 is SEHNR and CDR2 FQNEAQ (reference sequence). CDR3 length: 12 amino acids. Filled out from reference TRBV7-9 and TRBJ1-1, the complete variable domain reads DTGVSQNPRHKITKRGQNVTFRCDPISEHNRLYWYRQTLGQGPEFLTYFQNEAQLEKSRLLSDRFSAERPKGSFSTLEIQRTEQGDSAMYLCASSHINTEAFFGQGTRLTVV.